The 6 T cell receptor beta chains in this list originate from one sample, sequenced in a study of metastatic and nonmetastatic thyroid tumors. From the PCR reads, TCRdb re-called clones with MiXCR. The sample holds 15,000 or so clones, 20% to 25% seen once. Each patient went into thyroid surgery without having received any treatment. The sequencing input was tumor tissue. The receptor set was obtained from a female donor with papillary thyroid cancer or a benign thyroid nodule (not recorded which). Some clones in this sample may be carry-over from other donors' samples.

The chain combines TRBV20-1 with TRBJ2-7; 8 positions match TRBD1. In germline, CDR1 is DFQATT, CDR2 SNEGSKA (reference sequence). The CDR3 extends over 12 amino acids. Trimming took 8 bases from V and 4 from J; bases not matched to a gene: 7. The CDR3 sequence: CSTPGQGYEQYF. In DNA form, the CDR3 reads TGCAGTACCCCCGGACAGGGTTACGAGCAGTACTTC.

This clone was recorded a few times. With a much larger clone just one base away, this may be a read error. Other DNA sequences in this specimen translate into the identical CDR3. The CDR3 bases are TGTACCAGCTCACCCTCCCCGGCCCTAGCGGGTTCCCCCAATGAGCAATTCTTC. Its protein product is CTSSPSPALAGSPNEQFF. The J gene is TRBJ2-1, the V gene TRBV18; TRBD2 matches at 8 bases. This CDR3 region has 18 residues. Germline CDR1 and CDR2: KGHSH and LQKENI. Full variable domain (remainder filled in from reference TRBV18 and TRBJ2-1): NAGVMQNPRHLVRRRGQEARLRCSPMKGHSHVYWYRQLPEEGLKFMVYLQKENIIDESGMPKERFSAEFPKEGPSILRIQQVVRGDSAAYFCTSSPSPALAGSPNEQFFGPGTRLTVL.

This clone has ten or more counts. The chain is built from TRBV5-1 and TRBJ2-7; TRBD1 agrees at 10 bases. This CDR3 spans 21 amino acids. J was trimmed by 0 bases and V by 0 bases; bases with no gene match: 18. Germline CDR1 is SGHRS and CDR2 is YFSETQ. CDR3 amino acids: CASSLASSGTGAARGSYEQYF. For the CDR3, the DNA is TGCGCCAGCAGCTTGGCTTCGTCCGGGACAGGGGCCGCGAGGGGCTCCTACGAGCAGTACTTC.

The chain recombines TRBV6-5 with TRBJ1-3; D call uncertain. The CDR3 length is 15 residues. V shed 2 bases and J shed 4 bases, with 12 bases lying between them. Germline V gene lookup returns CDR1 MNHEY and CDR2 SVGAGI. Written as DNA, the CDR3 is TGTGCCAGCAGTTACCGGGCCTTAGGGGGAAACACCATATATTTT. Its translation: CASSYRALGGNTIYF.

This clone was seen more than once but under ten times. The chain links TRBV6-1 to TRBJ1-5; the D is unclear. CDR1 and CDR2 (germline): MNHNS, SASEGT. Trimming took 0 bases from V and 6 from J, leaving 9 bases between them. CDR3 length equals 14 residues. Here the CDR3 reads CASSEALRLQPQHF. CDR3 nucleotide sequence: TGTGCCAGCAGTGAAGCGTTAAGGCTTCAGCCCCAGCATTTT.

A few counts support this clone. With a much larger clone just one base away, this may be a read error. The CDR3 is CASSEAPGQGARYYNEQFF. In DNA form, the CDR3 reads TGTGCCAGCAGTGAGGCCCCGGGACAGGGGGCGAGGTACTACAATGAGCAGTTCTTC. This chain joins TRBV25-1 and TRBJ2-1; 12 nucleotides align to TRBD1. V shed 3 bases, J shed 3 bases, and the junction held 12 bases outside the gene matches. Germline V lookup: CDR1 MGHDK, CDR2 SYGVNS. This CDR3 is 19 amino acids long.